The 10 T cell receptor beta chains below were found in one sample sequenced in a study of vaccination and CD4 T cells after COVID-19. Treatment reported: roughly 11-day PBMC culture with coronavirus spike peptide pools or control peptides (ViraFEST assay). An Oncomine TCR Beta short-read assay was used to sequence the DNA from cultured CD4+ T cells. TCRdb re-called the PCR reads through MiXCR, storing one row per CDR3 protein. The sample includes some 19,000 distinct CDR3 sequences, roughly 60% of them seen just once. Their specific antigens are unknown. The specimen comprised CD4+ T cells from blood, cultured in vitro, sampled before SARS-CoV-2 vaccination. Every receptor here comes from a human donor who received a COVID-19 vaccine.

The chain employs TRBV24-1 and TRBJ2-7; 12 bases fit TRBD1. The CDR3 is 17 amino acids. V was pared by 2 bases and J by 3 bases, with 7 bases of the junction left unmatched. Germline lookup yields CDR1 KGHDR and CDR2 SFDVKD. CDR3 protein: CATSDSAGTGGIYEQYF. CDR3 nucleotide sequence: TGTGCCACCAGTGATTCCGCCGGGACAGGGGGCATCTACGAGCAGTACTTC.

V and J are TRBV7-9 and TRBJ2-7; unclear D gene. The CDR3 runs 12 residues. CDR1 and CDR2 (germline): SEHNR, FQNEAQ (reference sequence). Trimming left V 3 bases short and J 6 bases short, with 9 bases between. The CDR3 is CASSLTRAEQYF. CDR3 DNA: TGTGCCAGCAGCTTGACTCGAGCCGAGCAGTACTTC.

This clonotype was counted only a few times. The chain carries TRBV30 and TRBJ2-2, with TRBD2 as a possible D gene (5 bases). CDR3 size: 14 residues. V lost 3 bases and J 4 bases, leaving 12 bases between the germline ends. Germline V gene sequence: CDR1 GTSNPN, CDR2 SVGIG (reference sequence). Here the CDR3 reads CAWSLLDSTGELFF. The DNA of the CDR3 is TGTGCCTGGAGCCTACTAGACTCCACCGGGGAGCTGTTTTTT.

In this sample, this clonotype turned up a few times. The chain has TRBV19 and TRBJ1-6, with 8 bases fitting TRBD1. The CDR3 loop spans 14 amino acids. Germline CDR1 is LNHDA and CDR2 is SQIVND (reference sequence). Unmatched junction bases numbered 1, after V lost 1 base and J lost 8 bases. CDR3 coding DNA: TGTGCCAGTAGTATAGGGACAGGGTATTCACCCCTCCACTTT. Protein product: CASSIGTGYSPLHF.

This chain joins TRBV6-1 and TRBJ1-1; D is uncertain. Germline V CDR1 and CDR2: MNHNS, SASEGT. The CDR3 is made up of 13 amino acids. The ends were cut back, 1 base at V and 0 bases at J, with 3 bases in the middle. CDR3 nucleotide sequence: TGTGCCAGCAGTGAAGGAGTGAACACTGAAGCTTTCTTT. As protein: CASSEGVNTEAFF.

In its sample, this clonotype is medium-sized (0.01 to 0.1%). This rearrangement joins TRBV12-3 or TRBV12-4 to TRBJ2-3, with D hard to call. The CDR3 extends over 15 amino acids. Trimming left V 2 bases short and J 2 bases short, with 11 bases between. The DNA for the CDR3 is TGTGCCAGCAGTTTATTGGCTCAATCCACAGATACGCAGTATTTT. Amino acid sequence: CASSLLAQSTDTQYF.

The CDR3 nucleotides are TGTGCCAGCGCCCCAGGGGTCGGCGGCAATCAGCCCCAGCATTTT. Amino acid sequence: CASAPGVGGNQPQHF. The J gene is TRBJ1-5, the V gene TRBV2; D may be TRBD1 (6 bases). Trimming cost V 8 bases and J 2 bases, with 16 bases left between them. The CDR3 contains 15 residues. Germline loops: CDR1 SNHLY, CDR2 FYNNEI.

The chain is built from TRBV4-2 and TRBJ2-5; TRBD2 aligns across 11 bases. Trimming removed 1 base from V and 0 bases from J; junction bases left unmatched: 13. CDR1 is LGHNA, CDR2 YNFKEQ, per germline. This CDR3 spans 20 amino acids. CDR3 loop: CASSQVRSSGGRPYQETQYF. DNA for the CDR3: TGTGCCAGCAGCCAAGTTCGCTCTAGCGGGGGGCGGCCGTACCAAGAGACCCAGTACTTC.

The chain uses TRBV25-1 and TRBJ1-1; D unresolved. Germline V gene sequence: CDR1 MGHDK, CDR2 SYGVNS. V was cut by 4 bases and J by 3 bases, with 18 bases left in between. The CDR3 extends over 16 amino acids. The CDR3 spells CASSGLDVGKDTEAFF. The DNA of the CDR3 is TGTGCCAGCAGTGGCCTGGACGTTGGTAAGGACACTGAAGCTTTCTTT. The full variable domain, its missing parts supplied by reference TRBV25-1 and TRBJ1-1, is EADIYQTPRYLVIGTGKKITLECSQTMGHDKMYWYQQDPGMELHLIHYSYGVNSTEKGDLSSESTVSRIRTEHFPLTLESARPSHTSQYLCASSGLDVGKDTEAFFGQGTRLTVV.

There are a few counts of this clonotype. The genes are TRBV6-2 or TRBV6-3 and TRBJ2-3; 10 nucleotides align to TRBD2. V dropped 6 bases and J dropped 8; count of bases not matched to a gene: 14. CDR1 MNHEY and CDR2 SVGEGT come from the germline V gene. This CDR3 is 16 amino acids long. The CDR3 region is CASSRSGGTPTVTQYF. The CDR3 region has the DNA TGTGCCAGCAGCCGTAGCGGGGGGACCCCAACGGTTACGCAGTATTTT.